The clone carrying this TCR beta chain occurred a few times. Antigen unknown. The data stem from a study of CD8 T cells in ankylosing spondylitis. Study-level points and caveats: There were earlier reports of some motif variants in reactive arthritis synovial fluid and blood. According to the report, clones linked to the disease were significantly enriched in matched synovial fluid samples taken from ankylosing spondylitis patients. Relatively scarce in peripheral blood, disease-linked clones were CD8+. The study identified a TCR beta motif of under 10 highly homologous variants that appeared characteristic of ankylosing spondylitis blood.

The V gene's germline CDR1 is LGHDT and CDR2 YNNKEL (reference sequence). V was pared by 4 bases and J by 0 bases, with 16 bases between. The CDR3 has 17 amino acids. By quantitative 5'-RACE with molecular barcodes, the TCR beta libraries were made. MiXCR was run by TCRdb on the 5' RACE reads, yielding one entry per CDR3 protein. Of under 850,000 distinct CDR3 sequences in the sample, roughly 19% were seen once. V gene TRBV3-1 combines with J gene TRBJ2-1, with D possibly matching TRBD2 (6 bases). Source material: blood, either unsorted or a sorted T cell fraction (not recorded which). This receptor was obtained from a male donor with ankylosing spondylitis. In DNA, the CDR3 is TGTGCCAGCAGCCCGAAGCCCCTGACTAGCTCCTACAATGAGCAGTTCTTC. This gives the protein CASSPKPLTSSYNEQFF.